What follows describes a single T cell receptor (beta chain). Its antigen is not known. The repertoire was sequenced with immunoSEQ multiplex PCR; TCRdb's copy has only in-frame clones and lacks some. The sample has around 1,000,000 clones; 77% are singletons. The data were obtained in a study of shared clonotypes between healthy human individuals. Across the study: The composition of the donors was a couple of women and three men aged 18 to 49.

The germline gives CDR1 SGHAT, CDR2 FQNNGV. The ends were cut back, 0 bases at V and 4 bases at J, with 6 bases in the middle. The CDR3 is 13 amino acids. Whole-study findings and limits: Deeper or shallower sequencing was expected to change how clonotypes are shared among donors. What naive subsets generally showed was a larger estimated richness than memory subsets showed.

The specimen was memory CD4+ T cells from PBMCs. Subset here: CD45RA-negative fraction. The sequence derives from a man in his late teens or twenties in good health. Some clones in this sample may be carry-over from other donors' samples. V and J are TRBV11-2 and TRBJ1-1; no reliable D call. This CDR3 is CASSLDPFTEAFF. Written as DNA, the CDR3 is TGTGCCAGCAGCTTAGATCCCTTCACTGAAGCTTTCTTT.